The clone carrying this T cell receptor beta chain turned up a few times. Antigen unknown. This CDR3 has 13 amino acids. V lost 0 bases, J lost 8 bases, and 2 bases stayed unmatched. Germline V gives CDR1 MNHEY, CDR2 SVGAGI. 5'RACE template switching produced TCR cDNA carrying a universal primer site and UMIs. TCRdb used MiXCR to reprocess the 5' RACE reads, holding one entry per CDR3 protein. The sample holds hundreds of thousands of distinct CDR3 sequences, about 14% seen once. The data derive from a study of T cells after yellow fever vaccination. Study outcomes and limitations: Researchers noted that a small share of clonotypes showed up in both CD4 and CD8 compartments. A faster peak, day 5 versus 15, was reached by the weaker secondary response. Contamination by abundant bulk-population clonotypes could be present in FACS-sorted repertoires.

The input for sequencing was PBMCs, taken on the day of the yellow fever booster vaccination. This clonotype was sampled from a man aged 25 to 40 who received the YFV17D yellow fever vaccine. V usage is TRBV6-5 and J usage is TRBJ2-3, with 7 bases matching TRBD2. CDR3 coding DNA: TGTGCCAGCAGTTACTCGAGCGGGGTTACGCAGTATTTT. Translated: CASSYSSGVTQYF.